This paragraph covers one T cell receptor beta chain sequence. The data were obtained in a study of technical replicates of blood from several donors. The ends lost 6 bases at V and 8 bases at J; junction bases unmatched: 8. Germline assignment: CDR1 MNHNY and CDR2 SVGAGI (reference sequence). This CDR3 has 14 amino acids. Using immunoSEQ multiplex PCR, the repertoire was profiled, and TCRdb retains in-frame clones only, with some absent. The sample consists of roughly 80,000 clones, approximately 89% of them appearing once. The genes are TRBV6-6 and TRBJ1-4; 8 nucleotides match TRBD1. The source material was T cells isolated from PBMCs. This receptor was identified in a human donor in good health. The CDR3: CASSYRDRTEKLFF. Here the CDR3 DNA reads TGTGCCAGCAGCTACCGGGACAGGACGGAAAAACTGTTTTTT.